This is a list of T cell receptor beta chains from one sample in a study of blood T cells in healthy people across ages. TCRdb redid the calling of the 5' RACE reads with MiXCR, one entry per CDR3 protein. Of some 1.8 million distinct CDR3 sequences in the sample, 39% were seen once. The sequencing sample was made of blood. These receptors all stem from a human donor in good health. CDR3s include the opening cysteine and the closing phenylalanine or tryptophan. The order of the fields is clone size, V gene, J gene, D gene, CDR3 protein, CDR3 DNA. D genes are given only for firm matches. Size values are once, few and many counts, or a class for expanded clones, and some rows have none.

clone_size: few
v_call: TRBV12-3/TRBV12-4
j_call: TRBJ2-5
d_call: .
cdr3_aa: CASSFSLVRQETQYF
cdr3_nt: TGTGCCAGCAGTTTTTCCCTAGTCCGTCAAGAGACCCAGTACTTC

clone_size: .
v_call: TRBV27
j_call: TRBJ2-7
d_call: .
cdr3_aa: CASSPLGQSYEQYF
cdr3_nt: TGTGCCAGCAGTCCTCTCGGACAGTCCTACGAGCAGTACTTC

clone_size: .
v_call: TRBV7-2
j_call: TRBJ1-1
d_call: .
cdr3_aa: CASSLGAGSYTEAFF
cdr3_nt: TGTGCCAGCAGCTTGGGGGCGGGATCGTATACTGAAGCTTTCTTT

clone_size: few
v_call: TRBV10-3
j_call: TRBJ1-2
d_call: TRBD1
cdr3_aa: CAISGQGPNYGYTF
cdr3_nt: TGTGCCATCAGTGGACAGGGCCCTAACTATGGCTACACCTTC

clone_size: few
v_call: TRBV15
j_call: TRBJ2-1
d_call: .
cdr3_aa: CATSRDRGPTYNGQFF
cdr3_nt: TGTGCCACCAGCAGAGATAGGGGCCCGACCTACAATGGGCAGTTCTTC

clone_size: .
v_call: TRBV20-1
j_call: TRBJ1-5
d_call: .
cdr3_aa: CSARRDVGNQPQHF
cdr3_nt: TGCAGTGCTAGACGGGACGTTGGGAATCAGCCCCAGCATTTT

clone_size: few
v_call: TRBV5-4
j_call: TRBJ1-2
d_call: .
cdr3_aa: CASSPGPSGGYGYTF
cdr3_nt: TGTGCCAGCAGCCCCGGGCCGTCGGGGGGCTATGGCTACACCTTC

clone_size: few
v_call: TRBV20-1
j_call: TRBJ1-1
d_call: .
cdr3_aa: CSARILTQGNTEAFF
cdr3_nt: TGCAGTGCTAGGATACTGACCCAGGGGAACACTGAAGCTTTCTTT

clone_size: .
v_call: TRBV29-1
j_call: TRBJ1-4
d_call: .
cdr3_aa: CSSAGVGEKLFF
cdr3_nt: TGCAGCTCGGCCGGGGTGGGGGAAAAACTGTTTTTT

clone_size: .
v_call: TRBV29-1
j_call: TRBJ2-5
d_call: TRBD1
cdr3_aa: CSTTGQFDEQYF
cdr3_nt: TGCAGCACGACGGGACAGTTCGATGAGCAGTACTTC

clone_size: .
v_call: TRBV9
j_call: TRBJ2-1
d_call: TRBD2
cdr3_aa: CASSLSGDDIYNEQFF
cdr3_nt: TGTGCCAGCAGCCTTAGCGGGGATGATATTTACAATGAGCAGTTCTTC

clone_size: few
v_call: TRBV10-3
j_call: TRBJ2-7
d_call: .
cdr3_aa: CAISDSRGTYEQYF
cdr3_nt: TGTGCCATCAGTGACTCCAGGGGTACCTACGAGCAGTACTTC

clone_size: .
v_call: TRBV12-5
j_call: TRBJ2-1
d_call: TRBD1
cdr3_aa: CASAGTDYNEQFF
cdr3_nt: TGTGCTAGCGCCGGGACAGACTACAATGAGCAGTTCTTC

clone_size: .
v_call: TRBV20-1
j_call: TRBJ2-1
d_call: .
cdr3_aa: CSLRGGRASSYNEQFF
cdr3_nt: TGCAGTCTCAGGGGGGGAAGGGCTAGCTCCTACAATGAGCAGTTCTTC

clone_size: few
v_call: TRBV7-9
j_call: TRBJ2-5
d_call: .
cdr3_aa: CASRLQRQGGETQYF
cdr3_nt: TGTGCCAGCAGACTCCAGCGACAGGGAGGAGAGACCCAGTACTTC

clone_size: few
v_call: TRBV12-3/TRBV12-4
j_call: TRBJ1-5
d_call: .
cdr3_aa: CASSDRPDQPQHF
cdr3_nt: TGTGCCAGCAGCGACAGGCCCGATCAGCCCCAGCATTTT

clone_size: .
v_call: TRBV29-1
j_call: TRBJ2-7
d_call: TRBD1
cdr3_aa: CSVRTGPYEQYF
cdr3_nt: TGCAGCGTCCGGACAGGGCCCTACGAGCAGTACTTC

clone_size: .
v_call: TRBV2
j_call: TRBJ1-2
d_call: TRBD1
cdr3_aa: CASSERTGVVFGYTF
cdr3_nt: TGTGCCAGCAGTGAAAGGACAGGGGTGGTATTTGGCTACACCTTC

clone_size: .
v_call: TRBV4-1
j_call: TRBJ2-7
d_call: .
cdr3_aa: CASSQVGVPGEQYF
cdr3_nt: TGCGCCAGCAGCCAAGTGGGGGTTCCTGGCGAGCAGTACTTC

clone_size: .
v_call: TRBV11-3
j_call: TRBJ2-4
d_call: TRBD1
cdr3_aa: CASSSGQGTNDERYF
cdr3_nt: TGTGCCAGCAGCTCTGGACAGGGGACGAATGACGAGCGGTACTTC

clone_size: few
v_call: TRBV20-1
j_call: TRBJ2-3
d_call: .
cdr3_aa: CSARTGLRTDMQYF
cdr3_nt: TGCAGTGCTAGAACGGGGCTGCGCACAGATATGCAGTATTTT

clone_size: few
v_call: TRBV10-3
j_call: TRBJ1-2
d_call: .
cdr3_aa: CAIGGDRHNYGYTF
cdr3_nt: TGTGCCATTGGAGGTGACAGGCACAACTATGGCTACACCTTC

clone_size: few
v_call: TRBV3-1
j_call: TRBJ2-2
d_call: .
cdr3_aa: CASSYKGGLRGTGELFF
cdr3_nt: TGTGCCAGCAGCTACAAGGGGGGCCTTCGGGGCACCGGGGAGCTGTTTTTT

clone_size: .
v_call: TRBV5-1
j_call: TRBJ2-3
d_call: TRBD2
cdr3_aa: CASSGRGLAGFESSTDTQYF
cdr3_nt: TGTGCCAGCAGCGGACGCGGACTAGCGGGGTTCGAATCTAGCACAGATACGCAGTATTTT

clone_size: .
v_call: TRBV29-1
j_call: TRBJ1-4
d_call: .
cdr3_aa: CSVEGEHGSIIPEKLFF
cdr3_nt: TGCAGCGTTGAAGGAGAACACGGCTCCATAATTCCTGAAAAACTGTTTTTT

clone_size: .
v_call: TRBV6-5
j_call: TRBJ1-4
d_call: .
cdr3_aa: CASRGNEKLFF
cdr3_nt: TGTGCCAGCAGGGGTAATGAAAAACTGTTTTTT

clone_size: many
v_call: TRBV12-3/TRBV12-4
j_call: TRBJ1-2
d_call: .
cdr3_aa: CASSFSGNGYTF
cdr3_nt: TGTGCCAGCAGTTTTTCCGGGAACGGCTACACCTTC

clone_size: few
v_call: TRBV12-3/TRBV12-4
j_call: TRBJ2-7
d_call: .
cdr3_aa: CASSLAGGRGDEQYF
cdr3_nt: TGTGCCAGCAGTTTGGCAGGGGGGCGTGGGGACGAGCAGTACTTC

clone_size: few
v_call: TRBV5-1
j_call: TRBJ1-1
d_call: .
cdr3_aa: CASSLGTDSNTEAFF
cdr3_nt: TGCGCCAGCAGCTTGGGGACAGACTCGAACACTGAAGCTTTCTTT

clone_size: many
v_call: TRBV7-2
j_call: TRBJ2-4
d_call: TRBD1
cdr3_aa: CASSPSGTGYEQYF
cdr3_nt: TGTGCCAGCAGTCCCTCCGGGACAGGGTATGAGCAGTACTTC

clone_size: .
v_call: TRBV7-2
j_call: TRBJ2-7
d_call: .
cdr3_aa: CVSSQGLEQYF
cdr3_nt: TGTGTCAGCAGCCAAGGACTCGAGCAGTACTTC

clone_size: .
v_call: TRBV12-3/TRBV12-4
j_call: TRBJ1-2
d_call: .
cdr3_aa: CASSFGVGGYTF
cdr3_nt: TGTGCCAGCAGTTTCGGCGTTGGCGGCTACACCTTC

clone_size: few
v_call: TRBV4-3
j_call: TRBJ1-2
d_call: .
cdr3_aa: CASSQDSLPANYGYTF
cdr3_nt: TGCGCCAGCAGCCAAGATTCGTTGCCGGCTAACTATGGCTACACCTTC

clone_size: .
v_call: TRBV7-2
j_call: TRBJ1-2
d_call: .
cdr3_aa: CASSLRGHGYTF
cdr3_nt: TGTGCCAGCAGCTTACGGGGACATGGCTACACCTTC

clone_size: few
v_call: TRBV29-1
j_call: TRBJ2-7
d_call: TRBD1
cdr3_aa: CSGGQGVDEQYF
cdr3_nt: TGCAGCGGGGGACAGGGGGTCGACGAGCAGTACTTC

clone_size: .
v_call: TRBV27
j_call: TRBJ2-1
d_call: TRBD2
cdr3_aa: CASSLFGRGGVMFYNEQFF
cdr3_nt: TGTGCCAGCAGTTTATTTGGGAGGGGAGGGGTTATGTTCTACAATGAGCAGTTCTTC

clone_size: few
v_call: TRBV9
j_call: TRBJ2-1
d_call: TRBD1
cdr3_aa: CASSAYRGSEQFF
cdr3_nt: TGTGCCAGCAGCGCATACAGGGGAAGCGAGCAGTTCTTC

clone_size: few
v_call: TRBV12-3/TRBV12-4
j_call: TRBJ2-4
d_call: .
cdr3_aa: CAGSPRTGDIQYF
cdr3_nt: TGTGCCGGCAGTCCGCGGACCGGGGACATTCAGTACTTC

clone_size: few
v_call: TRBV5-1
j_call: TRBJ1-4
d_call: TRBD1
cdr3_aa: CASSFATGGDEKLFF
cdr3_nt: TGTGCCAGCAGCTTCGCGACAGGGGGCGATGAAAAACTGTTTTTT

clone_size: .
v_call: TRBV7-2
j_call: TRBJ2-3
d_call: .
cdr3_aa: CASSLDGSASTDTQYF
cdr3_nt: TGTGCCAGCAGCTTAGACGGCTCCGCTAGCACAGATACGCAGTATTTT

clone_size: few
v_call: TRBV6-5
j_call: TRBJ2-1
d_call: .
cdr3_aa: CASSYAVRGNQFF
cdr3_nt: TGTGCCAGCAGTTACGCCGTGAGAGGTAACCAGTTCTTC

clone_size: .
v_call: TRBV5-1
j_call: TRBJ2-7
d_call: .
cdr3_aa: CASSFDRNPYEQYF
cdr3_nt: TGCGCCAGCAGCTTTGACAGAAATCCCTACGAGCAGTACTTC

clone_size: few
v_call: TRBV7-2
j_call: TRBJ1-5
d_call: .
cdr3_aa: CASSLNHQPQHF
cdr3_nt: TGTGCCAGCAGCTTGAACCATCAGCCCCAGCATTTT

clone_size: .
v_call: TRBV3-1
j_call: TRBJ2-3
d_call: .
cdr3_aa: CASSLRGRLTDTQYF
cdr3_nt: TGTGCCAGCAGCCTTCGGGGGAGACTCACAGATACGCAGTATTTT

clone_size: .
v_call: TRBV11-2
j_call: TRBJ2-1
d_call: TRBD1
cdr3_aa: CASSTGTGFTNEQFF
cdr3_nt: TGTGCCAGCAGTACCGGGACAGGGTTTACAAATGAGCAGTTCTTC

clone_size: .
v_call: TRBV20-1
j_call: TRBJ2-1
d_call: TRBD1
cdr3_aa: CSALDRIGPNEQFF
cdr3_nt: TGCAGTGCCTTGGACAGGATTGGTCCCAATGAGCAGTTCTTC

clone_size: .
v_call: TRBV6-1
j_call: TRBJ1-5
d_call: TRBD1
cdr3_aa: CASSEGQTWGQPQHF
cdr3_nt: TGTGCCAGCAGTGAGGGACAGACCTGGGGGCAGCCCCAGCATTTT

clone_size: few
v_call: TRBV7-2
j_call: TRBJ1-5
d_call: .
cdr3_aa: CASSLTGLSNQPQHF
cdr3_nt: TGTGCCAGCAGCTTAACAGGCCTTAGCAATCAGCCCCAGCATTTT

clone_size: .
v_call: TRBV12-3/TRBV12-4
j_call: TRBJ2-2
d_call: TRBD2
cdr3_aa: CASSPPQRGVNTGELFF
cdr3_nt: TGTGCCAGCAGTCCACCCCAGCGGGGGGTTAACACCGGGGAGCTGTTTTTT

clone_size: few
v_call: TRBV7-9
j_call: TRBJ2-7
d_call: .
cdr3_aa: CVSSLNLGTYEQYF
cdr3_nt: TGTGTCAGCAGCTTAAACCTGGGCACCTACGAGCAGTACTTC

clone_size: .
v_call: TRBV5-1
j_call: TRBJ2-7
d_call: TRBD1
cdr3_aa: CASSPNPTGGIDEQYF
cdr3_nt: TGCGCCAGCAGCCCCAACCCTACAGGGGGGATTGACGAGCAGTACTTC

clone_size: many
v_call: TRBV29-1
j_call: TRBJ2-7
d_call: .
cdr3_aa: CSASPGAGYEQYF
cdr3_nt: TGCAGCGCTTCCCCGGGGGCAGGGTACGAGCAGTACTTC

clone_size: .
v_call: TRBV5-1
j_call: TRBJ2-7
d_call: .
cdr3_aa: CASSPLPRATYEQYF
cdr3_nt: TGCGCCAGCAGCCCCCTCCCGAGAGCGACCTACGAGCAGTACTTC

clone_size: .
v_call: TRBV29-1
j_call: TRBJ2-4
d_call: .
cdr3_aa: CSVPGPGNIQYF
cdr3_nt: TGCAGCGTCCCTGGGCCCGGTAACATTCAGTACTTC

clone_size: few
v_call: TRBV12-3/TRBV12-4
j_call: TRBJ2-7
d_call: .
cdr3_aa: CASSRDWVYEQYF
cdr3_nt: TGTGCCAGCAGCCGTGACTGGGTGTACGAGCAGTACTTC